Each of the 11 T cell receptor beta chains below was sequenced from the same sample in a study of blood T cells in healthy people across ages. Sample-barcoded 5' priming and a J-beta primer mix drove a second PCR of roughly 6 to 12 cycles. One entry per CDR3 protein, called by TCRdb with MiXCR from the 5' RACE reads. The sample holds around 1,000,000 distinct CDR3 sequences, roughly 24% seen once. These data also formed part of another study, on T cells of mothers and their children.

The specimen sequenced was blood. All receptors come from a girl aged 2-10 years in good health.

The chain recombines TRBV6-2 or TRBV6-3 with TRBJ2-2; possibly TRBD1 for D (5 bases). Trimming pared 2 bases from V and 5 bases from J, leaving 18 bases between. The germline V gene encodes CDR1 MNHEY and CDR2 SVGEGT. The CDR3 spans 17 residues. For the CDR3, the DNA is TGTGCCAGCAGTTACCCAGGGCGCGGCCCCAGGACCGGGGAGCTGTTTTTT. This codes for CASSYPGRGPRTGELFF.

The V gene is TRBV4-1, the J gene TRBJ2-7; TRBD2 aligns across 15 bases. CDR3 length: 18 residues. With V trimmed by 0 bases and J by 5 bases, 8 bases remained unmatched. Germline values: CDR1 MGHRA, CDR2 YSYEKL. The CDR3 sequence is CASSQDEGLAGGENEQYF. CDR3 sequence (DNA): TGCGCCAGCAGCCAAGATGAAGGACTAGCGGGGGGGGAGAACGAGCAGTACTTC.

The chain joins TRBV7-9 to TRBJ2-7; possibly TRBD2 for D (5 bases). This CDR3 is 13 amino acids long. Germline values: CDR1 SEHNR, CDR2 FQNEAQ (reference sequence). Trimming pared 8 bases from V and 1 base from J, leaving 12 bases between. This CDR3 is CASGQEESYEQYF. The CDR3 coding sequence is TGTGCCAGCGGTCAGGAGGAGTCCTACGAGCAGTACTTC. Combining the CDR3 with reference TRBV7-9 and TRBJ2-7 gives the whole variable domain DTGVSQNPRHKITKRGQNVTFRCDPISEHNRLYWYRQTLGQGPEFLTYFQNEAQLEKSRLLSDRFSAERPKGSFSTLEIQRTEQGDSAMYLCASGQEESYEQYFGPGTRLTVT.

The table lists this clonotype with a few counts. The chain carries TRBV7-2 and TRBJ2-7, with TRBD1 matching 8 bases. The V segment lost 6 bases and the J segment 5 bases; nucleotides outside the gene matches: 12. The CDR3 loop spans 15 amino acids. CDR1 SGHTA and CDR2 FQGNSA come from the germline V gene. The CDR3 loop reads CASRPRTGRIHEQYF. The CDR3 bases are TGTGCCAGCAGACCAAGGACAGGGAGAATACACGAGCAGTACTTC.

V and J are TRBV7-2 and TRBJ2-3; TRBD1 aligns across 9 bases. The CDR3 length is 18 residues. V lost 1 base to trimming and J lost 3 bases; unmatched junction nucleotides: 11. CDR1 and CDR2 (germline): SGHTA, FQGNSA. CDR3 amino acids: CASSLDQLGQGVTDTQYF. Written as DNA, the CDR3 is TGTGCCAGCAGCTTAGATCAGTTGGGACAGGGTGTTACAGATACGCAGTATTTT.

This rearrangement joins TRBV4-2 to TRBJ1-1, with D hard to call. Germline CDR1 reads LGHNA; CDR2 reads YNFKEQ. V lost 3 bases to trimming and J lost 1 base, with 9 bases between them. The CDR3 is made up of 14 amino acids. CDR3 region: CASSQGSGNTEAFF. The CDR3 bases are TGTGCCAGCAGCCAGGGAAGTGGGAACACTGAAGCTTTCTTT.

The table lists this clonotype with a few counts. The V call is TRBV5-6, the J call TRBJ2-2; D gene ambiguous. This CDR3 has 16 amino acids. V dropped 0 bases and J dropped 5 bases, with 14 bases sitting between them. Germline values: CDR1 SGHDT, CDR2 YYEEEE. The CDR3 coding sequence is TGTGCCAGCAGCTTGGGGTCAGGATCACATACCGGGGAGCTGTTTTTT. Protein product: CASSLGSGSHTGELFF.

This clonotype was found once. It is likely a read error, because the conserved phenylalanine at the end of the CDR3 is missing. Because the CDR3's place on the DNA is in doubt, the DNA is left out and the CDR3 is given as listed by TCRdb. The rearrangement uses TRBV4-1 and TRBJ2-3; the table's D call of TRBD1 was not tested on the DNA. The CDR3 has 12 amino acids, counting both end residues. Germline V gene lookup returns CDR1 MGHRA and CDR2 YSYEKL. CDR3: CASSPPGPCPTL.

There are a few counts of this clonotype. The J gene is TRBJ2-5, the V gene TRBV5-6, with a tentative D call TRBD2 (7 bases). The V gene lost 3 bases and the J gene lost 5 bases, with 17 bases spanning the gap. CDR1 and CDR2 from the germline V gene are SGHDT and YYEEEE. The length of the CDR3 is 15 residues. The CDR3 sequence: CASSWGGPNPETQYF. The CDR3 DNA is TGTGCCAGCAGCTGGGGGGGGCCCAACCCGGAGACCCAGTACTTC.

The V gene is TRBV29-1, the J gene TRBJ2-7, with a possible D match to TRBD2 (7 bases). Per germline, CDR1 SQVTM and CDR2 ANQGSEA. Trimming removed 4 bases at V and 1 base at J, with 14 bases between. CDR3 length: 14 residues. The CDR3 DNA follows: TGCAGCGTTGCTAAAGGGGGGGCATCCTACGAGCAGTACTTC. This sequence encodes CSVAKGGASYEQYF.

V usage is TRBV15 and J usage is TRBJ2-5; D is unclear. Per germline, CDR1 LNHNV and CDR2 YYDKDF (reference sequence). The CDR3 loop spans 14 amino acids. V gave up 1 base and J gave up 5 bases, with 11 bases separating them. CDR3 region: CATSRGQMGETQYF. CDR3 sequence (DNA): TGTGCCACCAGCAGAGGCCAGATGGGGGAGACCCAGTACTTC.